This T cell receptor (beta chain) was recorded in a study of blood T cell repertoires in COVID-19. About the research overall: From the United States, Italy and Spain came samples of acute and convalescent COVID-19. Sources were T cells, B-cell-depleted T cells, or PBMCs; the material itself was cDNA or gDNA.

In the study's own analysis: Using reference gene primer amplification, nucleated cell counts were estimated. Generated by immunoSEQ multiplex PCR, the TCRdb table keeps only in-frame clones and is missing some. That table gives V, J and clone size, and the DNA gave D and trimming. The sample yields roughly 180,000 clones, about 82% seen once. V lost 5 bases, J lost 5 bases, and 7 bases stayed unmatched. This CDR3 has 14 residues. Germline V lookup: CDR1 LNHDA, CDR2 SQIVND (reference sequence). The TCR was taken from a woman aged 25 to 39 with acute or convalescent COVID-19. Input material: peripheral blood. The chain links TRBV19 to TRBJ2-3; 7 nucleotides align to TRBD1. As DNA, the CDR3 is TGTGCCAGTAGTCTCAGACAGGGCCAAGATACGCAGTATTTT. It specifies CASSLRQGQDTQYF.